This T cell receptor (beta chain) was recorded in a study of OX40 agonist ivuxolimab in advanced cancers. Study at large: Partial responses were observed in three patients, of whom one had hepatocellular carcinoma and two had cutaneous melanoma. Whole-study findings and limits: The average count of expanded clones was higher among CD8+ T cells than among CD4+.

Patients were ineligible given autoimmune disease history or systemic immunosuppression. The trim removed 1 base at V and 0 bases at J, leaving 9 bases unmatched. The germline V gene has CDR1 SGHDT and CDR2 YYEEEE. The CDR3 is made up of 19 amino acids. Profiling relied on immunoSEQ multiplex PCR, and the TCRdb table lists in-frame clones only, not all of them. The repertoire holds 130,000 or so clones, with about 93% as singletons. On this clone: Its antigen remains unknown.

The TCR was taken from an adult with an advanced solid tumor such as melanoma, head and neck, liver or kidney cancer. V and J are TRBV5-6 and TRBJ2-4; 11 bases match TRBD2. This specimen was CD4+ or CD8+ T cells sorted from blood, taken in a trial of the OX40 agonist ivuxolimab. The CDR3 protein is CASSLRRLAGPIAKNIQYF. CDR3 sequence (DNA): TGTGCCAGCAGCTTGCGCAGACTAGCGGGACCGATAGCCAAAAACATTCAGTACTTC.